These 11 T cell receptor beta chains were sequenced from one sample in a study of T cell responses to AZD1222 COVID-19 vaccine. Repertoires were generated with immunoSEQ multiplex PCR, while TCRdb's copy carries only in-frame clones and drops some. The sample includes more than 100,000 clones, just over 85% seen only once; the top ten take under 9%. The specimen comprised peripheral blood, sampled on day 0 of AZD1222 vaccination. These receptors came from an adult in good health.

This clone was detected once. This sequence joins TRBV5-4 and TRBJ2-5; D unresolved. V dropped 2 bases and J dropped 1 base, with 9 bases sitting between them. Germline assignment: CDR1 SGHNT and CDR2 YYREEE (reference sequence). This CDR3 region has 14 residues. Here the CDR3 reads CASSFPLIQETQYF. The CDR3 DNA reads TGTGCCAGCAGCTTTCCCCTAATCCAAGAGACCCAGTACTTC.

The J gene is TRBJ2-7, the V gene TRBV9; D is perhaps TRBD2 (5 bases). Germline V CDR1 and CDR2: SGDLS, YYNGEE. Trimming cost V 0 bases and J 6 bases, with 10 bases left between them. The CDR3 loop spans 13 amino acids. The CDR3 region has the DNA TGTGCCAGCAGCGTAGGGGTAGCGACCGAGCAGTACTTC. Protein product: CASSVGVATEQYF.

The rearrangement links TRBV2 to TRBJ2-3; maybe TRBD2 (5 bases). Germline V lookup: CDR1 SNHLY, CDR2 FYNNEI. V lost 5 bases and J lost 5, with 14 bases in between. The CDR3 loop spans 14 amino acids. In DNA form, the CDR3 reads TGTGCCAGCAGTAGGACTCCGGCGGGAGATACGCAGTATTTT. Protein sequence: CASSRTPAGDTQYF.

The chain uses TRBV10-3 and TRBJ2-5; no clear D. Trimming removed 9 bases at V and 4 bases at J, with 12 bases between. This CDR3 spans 12 amino acids. Germline CDR1 reads ENHRY; CDR2 reads SYGVKD. In DNA, the CDR3 is TGTGCCATGGGGAAGGAACCAGAGACCCAGTACTTC. Amino acids: CAMGKEPETQYF.

This clone was found once. The rearrangement uses TRBV6-1 and TRBJ2-5; 7 bases fit TRBD2. Germline V CDR1 and CDR2: MNHNS, SASEGT. The trim removed 4 bases at V and 3 bases at J, leaving 11 bases unmatched. This CDR3 region has 16 residues. The CDR3 nucleotides read TGTGCCAGCAGTGTGGGGACTAACGTTTACAAAGAGACCCAGTACTTC. This sequence encodes CASSVGTNVYKETQYF.

This clone was seen a few times. The rearrangement links TRBV28 to TRBJ1-4; D remains ambiguous. The V gene's germline CDR1 is MDHEN and CDR2 SYDVKM. Trimming left V 9 bases short and J 4 bases short, with 15 bases between. This CDR3 has 14 amino acids. CDR3 amino acids: CASQEVPDNEKLFF. In DNA, the CDR3 is TGTGCCAGTCAGGAGGTTCCCGATAATGAAAAACTGTTTTTT.

The chain carries TRBV27 and TRBJ2-7, with D tentatively TRBD1 or TRBD2 (6 bases each). V was pared by 5 bases and J by 8 bases, with 13 bases between. CDR1 is MNHEY and CDR2 is SMNVEV in the germline V gene (reference sequence). The CDR3 runs 12 residues. In DNA form, the CDR3 reads TGTGCCAGCAGTGGCATAGGGGGGAAGCAGTACTTC. Its protein product is CASSGIGGKQYF.

This rearrangement joins TRBV6-5 to TRBJ2-7; 12 positions match TRBD1. The CDR3 has 16 amino acids. Germline V gene lookup returns CDR1 MNHEY and CDR2 SVGAGI. With V trimmed by 2 bases and J by 7 bases, 9 bases remained unmatched. The CDR3, as DNA: TGTGCCAGCAGTTACCCCCCGGGACAGGGGGCGAGGGAGCAGTACTTC. Translating it yields CASSYPPGQGAREQYF.

There are many counts of this clone. The chain has TRBV6-4 and TRBJ2-2; unclear D gene. Germline V gene lookup returns CDR1 MRHNA and CDR2 SNTAGT. Deletions cut 4 bases from V and 1 base from J, with 4 bases between. The CDR3 extends over 13 amino acids. Here the CDR3 DNA reads TGTGCCAGCAGTGCGGGGAACACCGGGGAGCTGTTTTTT. As protein: CASSAGNTGELFF.

The genes are TRBV11-3 and TRBJ2-2, with 7 positions matching TRBD1. The CDR3 extends over 14 amino acids. Looked up from germline, CDR1 is SGHNT and CDR2 is YENEEA. J was trimmed by 6 bases and V by 5 bases; bases with no gene match: 6. CDR3 region: CASSTRQGAGELFF. CDR3 DNA sequence: TGTGCCAGCAGCACCAGACAGGGCGCCGGGGAGCTGTTTTTT.

V is TRBV7-3 and J is TRBJ2-3, with TRBD2 identical over 8 bases. The CDR3 runs to 16 residues. From germline, CDR1 is SGHTA and CDR2 FQGTGA. The ends lost 5 bases at V and 3 bases at J; junction bases unmatched: 10. The CDR3 nucleotides are TGTGCCAGCAGCCCGACCGGGACTAGACGAACAGATACGCAGTATTTT. Encoded protein: CASSPTGTRRTDTQYF.